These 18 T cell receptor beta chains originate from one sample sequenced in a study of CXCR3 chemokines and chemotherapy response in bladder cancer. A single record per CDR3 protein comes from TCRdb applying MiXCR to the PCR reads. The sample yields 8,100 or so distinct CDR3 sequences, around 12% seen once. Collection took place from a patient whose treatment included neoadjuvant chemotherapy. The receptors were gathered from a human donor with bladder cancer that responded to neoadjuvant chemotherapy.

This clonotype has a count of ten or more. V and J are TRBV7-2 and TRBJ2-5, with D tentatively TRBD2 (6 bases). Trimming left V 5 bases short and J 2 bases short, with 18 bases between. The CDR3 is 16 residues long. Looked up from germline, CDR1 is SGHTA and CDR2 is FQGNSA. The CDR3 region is CASSLLGLGRQETQYF. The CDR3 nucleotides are TGTGCCAGCAGCCTGTTAGGGCTGGGGAGGCAAGAGACCCAGTACTTC.

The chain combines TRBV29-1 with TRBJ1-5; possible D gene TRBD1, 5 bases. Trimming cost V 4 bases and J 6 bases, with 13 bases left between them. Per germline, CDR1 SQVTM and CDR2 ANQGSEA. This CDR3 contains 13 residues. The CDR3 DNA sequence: TGCAGCGTTGCGGGGGAAGTGGGTCAGCCCCAGCATTTT. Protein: CSVAGEVGQPQHF.

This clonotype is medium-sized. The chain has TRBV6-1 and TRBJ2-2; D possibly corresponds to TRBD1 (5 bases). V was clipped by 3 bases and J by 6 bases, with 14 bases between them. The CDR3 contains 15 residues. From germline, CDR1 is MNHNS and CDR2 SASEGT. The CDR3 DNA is TGTGCCAGCAGTGACCAGGGCCATGCCGCCGGGGAGCTGTTTTTT. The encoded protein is CASSDQGHAAGELFF.

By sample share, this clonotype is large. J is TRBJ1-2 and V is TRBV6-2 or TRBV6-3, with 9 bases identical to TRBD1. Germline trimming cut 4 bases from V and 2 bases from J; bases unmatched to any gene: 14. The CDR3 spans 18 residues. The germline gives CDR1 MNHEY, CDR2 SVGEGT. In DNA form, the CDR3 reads TGTGCCAGCAGTTCGACTCCACCGGGACAGGGATCGAACTATGGCTACACCTTC. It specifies CASSSTPPGQGSNYGYTF.

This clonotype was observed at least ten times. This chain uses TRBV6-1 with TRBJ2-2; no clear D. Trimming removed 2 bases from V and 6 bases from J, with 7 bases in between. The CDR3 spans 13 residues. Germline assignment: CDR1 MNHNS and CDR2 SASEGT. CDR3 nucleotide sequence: TGTGCCAGCAGTGAAAGGTGGGCCGGGGAGCTGTTTTTT. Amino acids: CASSERWAGELFF.

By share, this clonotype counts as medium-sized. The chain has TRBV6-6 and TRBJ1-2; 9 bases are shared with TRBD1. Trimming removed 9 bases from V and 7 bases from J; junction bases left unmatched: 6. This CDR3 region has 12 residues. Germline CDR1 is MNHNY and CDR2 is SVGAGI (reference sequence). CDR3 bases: TGTGCCAGTAGACAGGGGGATAGTGGCTACACCTTC. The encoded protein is CASRQGDSGYTF.

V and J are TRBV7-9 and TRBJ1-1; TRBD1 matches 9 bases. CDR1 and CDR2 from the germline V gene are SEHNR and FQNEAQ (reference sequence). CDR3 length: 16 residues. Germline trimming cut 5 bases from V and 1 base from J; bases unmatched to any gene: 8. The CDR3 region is CASSPRQGGSNTEAFF. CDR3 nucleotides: TGTGCCAGCAGCCCAAGACAGGGGGGATCGAACACTGAAGCTTTCTTT.

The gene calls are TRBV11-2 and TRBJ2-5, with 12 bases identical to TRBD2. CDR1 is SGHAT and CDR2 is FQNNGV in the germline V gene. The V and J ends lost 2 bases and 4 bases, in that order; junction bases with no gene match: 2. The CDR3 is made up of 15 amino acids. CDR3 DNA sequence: TGTGCCAGCAGCTTACCACTAGCGGGGGGAGAGACCCAGTACTTC. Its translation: CASSLPLAGGETQYF.

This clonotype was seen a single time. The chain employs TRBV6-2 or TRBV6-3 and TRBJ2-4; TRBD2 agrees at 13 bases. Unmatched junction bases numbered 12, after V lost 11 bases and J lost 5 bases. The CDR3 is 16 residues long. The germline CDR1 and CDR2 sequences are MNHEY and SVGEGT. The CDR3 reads CASTGLAGDRENIQYF. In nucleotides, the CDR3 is TGTGCCTCCACCGGACTAGCGGGGGACAGGGAAAACATTCAGTACTTC.

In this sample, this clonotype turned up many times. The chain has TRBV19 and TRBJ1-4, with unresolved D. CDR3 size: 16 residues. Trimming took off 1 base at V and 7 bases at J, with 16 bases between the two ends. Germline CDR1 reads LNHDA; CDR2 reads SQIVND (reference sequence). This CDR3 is CASSIAGQAQVEKLFF. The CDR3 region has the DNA TGTGCCAGTAGTATAGCTGGCCAGGCCCAGGTTGAAAAACTGTTTTTT.

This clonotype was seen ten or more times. CDR3 loop: CASGPGGGGANVLTF. The CDR3 coding sequence is TGTGCCAGTGGACCAGGGGGCGGAGGGGCCAACGTCCTGACTTTC. This rearrangement joins TRBV19 to TRBJ2-6; TRBD1 agrees at 8 bases. The CDR3 is 15 residues long. Germline CDR1 reads LNHDA; CDR2 reads SQIVND (reference sequence). Germline trimming cut 8 bases from V and 4 bases from J; bases unmatched to any gene: 7. The whole variable domain, remainder taken from reference TRBV19 and TRBJ2-6, is DGGITQSPKYLFRKEGQNVTLSCEQNLNHDAMYWYRQDPGQGLRLIYYSQIVNDFQKGDIAEGYSVSREKKESFPLTVTSAQKNPTAFYLCASGPGGGGANVLTFGAGSRLTVL.

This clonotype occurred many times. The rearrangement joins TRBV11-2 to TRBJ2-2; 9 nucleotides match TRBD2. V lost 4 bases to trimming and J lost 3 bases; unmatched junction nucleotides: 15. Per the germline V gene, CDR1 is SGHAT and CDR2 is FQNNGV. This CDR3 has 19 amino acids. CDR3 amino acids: CASSYLWGSGGLDTGELFF. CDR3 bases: TGTGCCAGCAGCTACCTCTGGGGCAGCGGGGGGCTTGACACCGGGGAGCTGTTTTTT.

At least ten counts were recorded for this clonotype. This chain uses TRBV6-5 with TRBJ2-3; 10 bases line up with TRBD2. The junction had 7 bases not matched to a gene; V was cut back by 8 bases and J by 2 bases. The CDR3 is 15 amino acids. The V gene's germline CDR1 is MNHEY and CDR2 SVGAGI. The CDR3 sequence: CASGRAGGFTDTQYF. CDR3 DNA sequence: TGTGCCAGCGGCAGAGCGGGGGGGTTCACAGATACGCAGTATTTT.

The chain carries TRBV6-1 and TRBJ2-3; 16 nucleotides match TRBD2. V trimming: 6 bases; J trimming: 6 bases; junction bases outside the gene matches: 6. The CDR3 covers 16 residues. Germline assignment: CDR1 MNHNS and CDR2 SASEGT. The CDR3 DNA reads TGTGCCAGCAGGTCCGGGACTAGCGGGGGGGCGGATACGCAGTATTTT. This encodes CASRSGTSGGADTQYF.

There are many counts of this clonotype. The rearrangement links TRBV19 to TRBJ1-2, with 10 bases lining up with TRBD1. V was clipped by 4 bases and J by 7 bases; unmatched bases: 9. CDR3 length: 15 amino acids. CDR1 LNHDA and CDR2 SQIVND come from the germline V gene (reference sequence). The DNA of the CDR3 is TGTGCCAGTAGTAATCCGGGACAGGGGTTCGGTGGCTACACCTTC. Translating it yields CASSNPGQGFGGYTF.

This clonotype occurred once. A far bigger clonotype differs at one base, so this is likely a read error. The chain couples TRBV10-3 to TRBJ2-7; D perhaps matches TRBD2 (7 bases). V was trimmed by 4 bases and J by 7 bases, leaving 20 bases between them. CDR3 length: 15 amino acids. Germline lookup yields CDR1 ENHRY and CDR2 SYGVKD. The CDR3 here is CAISGLGGVSNEQYF. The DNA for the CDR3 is TGTGCCATCAGTGGTCTAGGGGGGGTGTCCAATGAGCAGTACTTC.

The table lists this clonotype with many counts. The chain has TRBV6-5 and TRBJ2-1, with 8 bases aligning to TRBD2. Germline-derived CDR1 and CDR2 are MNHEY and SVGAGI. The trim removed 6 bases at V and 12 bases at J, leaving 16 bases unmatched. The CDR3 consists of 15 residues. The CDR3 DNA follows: TGTGCCAGCAGCCCCAGCGGGGGCCCCCGCCATGGGCAGTTCTTC. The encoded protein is CASSPSGGPRHGQFF.

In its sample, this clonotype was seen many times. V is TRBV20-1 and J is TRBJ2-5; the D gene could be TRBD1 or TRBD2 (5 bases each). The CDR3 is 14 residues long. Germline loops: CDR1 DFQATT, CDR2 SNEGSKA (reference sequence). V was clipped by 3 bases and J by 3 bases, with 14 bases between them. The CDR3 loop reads CSASSVGREETQYF. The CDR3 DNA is TGCAGTGCTAGTTCAGTGGGGCGGGAAGAGACCCAGTACTTC.